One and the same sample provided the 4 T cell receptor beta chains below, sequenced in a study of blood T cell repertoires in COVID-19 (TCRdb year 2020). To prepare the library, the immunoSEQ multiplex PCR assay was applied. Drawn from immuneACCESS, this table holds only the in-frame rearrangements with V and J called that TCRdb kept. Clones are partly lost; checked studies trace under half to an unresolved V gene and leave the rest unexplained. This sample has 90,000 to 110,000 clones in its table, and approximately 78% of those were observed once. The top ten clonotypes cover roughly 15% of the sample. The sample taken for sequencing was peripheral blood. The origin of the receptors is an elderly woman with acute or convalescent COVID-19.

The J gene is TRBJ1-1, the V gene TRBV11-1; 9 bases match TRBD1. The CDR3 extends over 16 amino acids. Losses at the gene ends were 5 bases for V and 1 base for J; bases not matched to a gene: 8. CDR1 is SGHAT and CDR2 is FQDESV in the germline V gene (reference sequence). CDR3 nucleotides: TGTGCCAGCAGCCCGAGGACAGGGGCTCGGAACACTGAAGCTTTCTTT. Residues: CASSPRTGARNTEAFF.

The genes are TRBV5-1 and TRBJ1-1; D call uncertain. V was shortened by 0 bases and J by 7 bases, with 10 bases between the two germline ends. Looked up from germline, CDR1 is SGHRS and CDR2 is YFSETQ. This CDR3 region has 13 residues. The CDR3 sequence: CASSLDGSFEAFF. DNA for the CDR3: TGCGCCAGCAGCTTGGATGGTAGTTTTGAAGCTTTCTTT.

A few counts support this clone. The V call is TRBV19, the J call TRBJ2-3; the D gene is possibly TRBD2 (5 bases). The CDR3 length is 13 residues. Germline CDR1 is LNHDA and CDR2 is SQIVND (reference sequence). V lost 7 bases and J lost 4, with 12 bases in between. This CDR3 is CASTEEYADTQYF. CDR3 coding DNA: TGTGCCAGTACGGAGGAATACGCAGATACGCAGTATTTT.

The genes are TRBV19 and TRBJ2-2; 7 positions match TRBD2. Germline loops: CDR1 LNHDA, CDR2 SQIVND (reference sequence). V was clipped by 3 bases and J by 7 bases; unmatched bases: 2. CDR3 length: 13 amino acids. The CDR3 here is CASSIRGVGELFF. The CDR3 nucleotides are TGTGCCAGTAGTATCCGGGGGGTCGGGGAGCTGTTTTTT. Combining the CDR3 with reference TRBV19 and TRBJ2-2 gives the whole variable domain DGGITQSPKYLFRKEGQNVTLSCEQNLNHDAMYWYRQDPGQGLRLIYYSQIVNDFQKGDIAEGYSVSREKKESFPLTVTSAQKNPTAFYLCASSIRGVGELFFGEGSRLTVL.